This T cell receptor beta chain is drawn from a study of blood T cell repertoires in COVID-19. Study as a whole: Both acute and convalescent COVID-19 samples were obtained from the United States, Italy and Spain.

The CDR3 is made up of 13 amino acids. Germline values: CDR1 MNHEY, CDR2 SMNVEV (reference sequence). Between the trimmed V and J ends, which lost 10 bases and 6 bases, there was a span of 15 bases. Original analysis: How many nucleated cells were present was estimated from reference gene primer amplification. Clones were sequenced by immunoSEQ multiplex PCR, and TCRdb holds only the in-frame ones, with some missing. That table furnishes V, J and clone size, whereas the DNA furnished D and trimming. The sample lists 65,000 to 95,000 clones; roughly 87% were seen once. The sample was peripheral blood. This chain uses TRBV27 with TRBJ1-4; D not resolved. The receptor was derived from a young man with acute or convalescent COVID-19. CDR3: CAIRPGRYEKLFF. DNA for the CDR3: TGTGCCATCCGTCCTGGGAGGTATGAAAAACTGTTTTTT.